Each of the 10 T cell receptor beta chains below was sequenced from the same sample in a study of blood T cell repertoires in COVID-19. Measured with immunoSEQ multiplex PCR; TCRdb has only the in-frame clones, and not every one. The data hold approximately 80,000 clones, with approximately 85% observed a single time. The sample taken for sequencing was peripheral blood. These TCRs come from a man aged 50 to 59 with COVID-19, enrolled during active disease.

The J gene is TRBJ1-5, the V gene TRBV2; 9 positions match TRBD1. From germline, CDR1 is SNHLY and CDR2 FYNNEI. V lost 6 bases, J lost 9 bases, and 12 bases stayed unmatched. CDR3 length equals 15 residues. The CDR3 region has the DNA TGTGCCAGCAGGGAGGACAGGGGCGGACGGGGGCCCCAGCATTTT. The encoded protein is CASREDRGGRGPQHF.

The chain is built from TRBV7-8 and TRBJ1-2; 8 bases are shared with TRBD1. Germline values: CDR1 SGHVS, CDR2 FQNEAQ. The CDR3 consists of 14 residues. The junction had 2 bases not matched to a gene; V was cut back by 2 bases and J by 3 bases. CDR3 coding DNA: TGTGCCAGCAGCTTACAGGGGGCAGACTATGGCTACACCTTC. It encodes CASSLQGADYGYTF.

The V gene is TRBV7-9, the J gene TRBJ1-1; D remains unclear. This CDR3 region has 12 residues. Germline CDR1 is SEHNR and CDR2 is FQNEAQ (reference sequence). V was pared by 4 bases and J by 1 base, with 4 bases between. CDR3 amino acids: CASSWANTEAFF. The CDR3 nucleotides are TGTGCCAGCAGCTGGGCGAACACTGAAGCTTTCTTT.

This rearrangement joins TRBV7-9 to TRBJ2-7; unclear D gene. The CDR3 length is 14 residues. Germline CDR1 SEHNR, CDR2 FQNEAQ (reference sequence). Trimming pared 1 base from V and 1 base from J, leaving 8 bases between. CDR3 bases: TGTGCCAGCAGCTTAGGGGCCATTTCCTACGAGCAGTACTTC. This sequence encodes CASSLGAISYEQYF.

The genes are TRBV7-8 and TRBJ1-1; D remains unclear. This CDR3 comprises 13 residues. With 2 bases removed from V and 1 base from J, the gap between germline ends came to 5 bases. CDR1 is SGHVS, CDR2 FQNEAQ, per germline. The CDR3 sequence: CASSLSSNTEAFF. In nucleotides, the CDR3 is TGTGCCAGCAGCTTATCATCGAACACTGAAGCTTTCTTT.

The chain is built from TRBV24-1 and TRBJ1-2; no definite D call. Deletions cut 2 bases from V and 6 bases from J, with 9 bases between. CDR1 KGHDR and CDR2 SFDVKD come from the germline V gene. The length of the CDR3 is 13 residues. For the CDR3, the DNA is TGTGCCACCAGTGATTCGGGGTCCGATGGCTACACCTTC. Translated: CATSDSGSDGYTF.

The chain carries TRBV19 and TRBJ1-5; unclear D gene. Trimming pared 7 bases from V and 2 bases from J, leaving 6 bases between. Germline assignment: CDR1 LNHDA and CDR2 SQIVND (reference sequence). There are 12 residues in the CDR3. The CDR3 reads CASTTGNQPQHF. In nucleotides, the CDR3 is TGTGCCAGTACAACAGGCAATCAGCCCCAGCATTTT. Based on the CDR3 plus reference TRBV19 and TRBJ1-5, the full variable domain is DGGITQSPKYLFRKEGQNVTLSCEQNLNHDAMYWYRQDPGQGLRLIYYSQIVNDFQKGDIAEGYSVSREKKESFPLTVTSAQKNPTAFYLCASTTGNQPQHFGDGTRLSIL.

The DNA of the CDR3 is TGCGCCAGCAGCACTACCTTCAAAGCAGATTCACCCCTCCACTTT. This sequence encodes CASSTTFKADSPLHF. This chain joins TRBV4-1 and TRBJ1-6; no firm D call. The CDR3 loop spans 15 amino acids. CDR1 MGHRA and CDR2 YSYEKL come from the germline V gene. V was pared by 5 bases and J by 8 bases, with 16 bases between.

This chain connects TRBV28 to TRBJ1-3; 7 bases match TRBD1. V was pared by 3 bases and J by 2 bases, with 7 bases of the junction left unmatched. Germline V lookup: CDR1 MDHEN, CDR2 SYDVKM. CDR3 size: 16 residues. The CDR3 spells CASSFQDRLAGNTIYF. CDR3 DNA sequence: TGTGCCAGCAGTTTCCAGGACAGGCTTGCTGGAAACACCATATATTTT.

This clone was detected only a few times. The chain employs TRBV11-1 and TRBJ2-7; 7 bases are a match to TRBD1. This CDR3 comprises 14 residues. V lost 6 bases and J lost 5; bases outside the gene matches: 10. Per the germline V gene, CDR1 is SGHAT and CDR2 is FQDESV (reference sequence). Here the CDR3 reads CASSVGGEVNEQYF. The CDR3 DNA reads TGTGCCAGCAGTGTAGGGGGCGAGGTTAACGAGCAGTACTTC.